This T cell receptor beta chain was profiled in a study of OX40 agonist ivuxolimab in advanced cancers. Looked up from germline, CDR1 is KGHSH and CDR2 is LQKENI. Trimming cost V 3 bases and J 10 bases; bases outside gene matches: 8. This CDR3 has 14 residues. The protocol was immunoSEQ multiplex PCR, while the TCRdb copy is restricted to in-frame clones and leaves out a portion. The sample has around 25,000 clones; approximately 85% are singletons. The receptor was derived from an adult with an advanced solid tumor such as melanoma, head and neck, liver or kidney cancer. Sequenced here: CD4+ or CD8+ T cells sorted from blood, sampled in a trial of the OX40 agonist ivuxolimab. J is TRBJ2-1 and V is TRBV18, with 8 nucleotides matching TRBD1. CDR3 in amino acids: CASSPGQEYREQFF. The CDR3 DNA is TGTGCCAGCTCACCGGGACAGGAATACAGAGAGCAGTTCTTC. Based on the CDR3 plus reference TRBV18 and TRBJ2-1, the full variable domain is NAGVMQNPRHLVRRRGQEARLRCSPMKGHSHVYWYRQLPEEGLKFMVYLQKENIIDESGMPKERFSAEFPKEGPSILRIQQVVRGDSAAYFCASSPGQEYREQFFGPGTRLTVL.